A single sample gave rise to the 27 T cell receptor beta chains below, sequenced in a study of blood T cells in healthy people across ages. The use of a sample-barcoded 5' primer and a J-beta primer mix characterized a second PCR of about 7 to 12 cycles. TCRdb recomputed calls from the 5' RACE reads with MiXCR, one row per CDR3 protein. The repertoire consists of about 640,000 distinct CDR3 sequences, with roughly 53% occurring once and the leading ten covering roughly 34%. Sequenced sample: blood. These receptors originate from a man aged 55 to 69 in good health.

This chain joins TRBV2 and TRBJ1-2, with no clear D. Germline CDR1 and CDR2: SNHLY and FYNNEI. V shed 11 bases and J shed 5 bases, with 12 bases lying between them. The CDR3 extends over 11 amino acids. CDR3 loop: CARYNGYGYTF. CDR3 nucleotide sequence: TGTGCCCGGTACAACGGTTATGGCTACACCTTC.

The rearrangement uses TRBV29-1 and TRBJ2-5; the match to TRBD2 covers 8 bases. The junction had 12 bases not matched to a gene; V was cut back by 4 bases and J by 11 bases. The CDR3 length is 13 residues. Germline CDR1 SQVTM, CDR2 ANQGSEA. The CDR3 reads CSVGVGGANEQYF. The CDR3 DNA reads TGCAGCGTTGGAGTCGGGGGGGCAAATGAGCAGTACTTC.

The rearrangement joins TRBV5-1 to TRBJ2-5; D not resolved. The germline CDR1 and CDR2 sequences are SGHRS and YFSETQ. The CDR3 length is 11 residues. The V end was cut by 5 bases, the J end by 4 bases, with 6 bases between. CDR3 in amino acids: CASSNAETQYF. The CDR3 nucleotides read TGCGCCAGCAGTAATGCAGAGACCCAGTACTTC.

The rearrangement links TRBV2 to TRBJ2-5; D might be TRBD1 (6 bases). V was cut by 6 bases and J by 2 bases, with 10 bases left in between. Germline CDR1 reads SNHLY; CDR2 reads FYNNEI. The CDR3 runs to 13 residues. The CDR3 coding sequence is TGTGCCAGCAGGGACAGTCTGCAAGAGACCCAGTACTTC. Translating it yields CASRDSLQETQYF.

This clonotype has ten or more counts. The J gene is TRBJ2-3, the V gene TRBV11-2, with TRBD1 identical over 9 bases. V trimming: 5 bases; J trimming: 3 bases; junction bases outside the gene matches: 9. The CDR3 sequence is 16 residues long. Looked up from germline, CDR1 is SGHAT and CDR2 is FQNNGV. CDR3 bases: TGTGCCAGCAGCCCCGAGTGGGACAGGGTGACAGATACGCAGTATTTT. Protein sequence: CASSPEWDRVTDTQYF.

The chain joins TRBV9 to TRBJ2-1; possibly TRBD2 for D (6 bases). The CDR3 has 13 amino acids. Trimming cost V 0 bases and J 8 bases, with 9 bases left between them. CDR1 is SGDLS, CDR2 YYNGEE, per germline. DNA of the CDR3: TGTGCCAGCAGCGTAGTTTCGGGGGATGAGCAGTTCTTC. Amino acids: CASSVVSGDEQFF.

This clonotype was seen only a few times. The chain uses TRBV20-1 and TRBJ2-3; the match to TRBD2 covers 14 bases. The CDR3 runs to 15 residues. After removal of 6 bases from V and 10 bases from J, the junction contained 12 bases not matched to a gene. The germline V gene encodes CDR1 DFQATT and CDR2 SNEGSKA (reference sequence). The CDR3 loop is CSALRTSGGRDAQYF. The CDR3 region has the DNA TGCAGTGCATTGCGGACTAGCGGGGGGCGCGATGCGCAGTATTTT.

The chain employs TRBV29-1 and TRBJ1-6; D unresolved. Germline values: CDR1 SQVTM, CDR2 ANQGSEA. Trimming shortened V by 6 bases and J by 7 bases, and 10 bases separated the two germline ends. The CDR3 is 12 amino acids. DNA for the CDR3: TGCAGCGTAAGAACAGCGAATTCACCCCTCCACTTT. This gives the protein CSVRTANSPLHF.

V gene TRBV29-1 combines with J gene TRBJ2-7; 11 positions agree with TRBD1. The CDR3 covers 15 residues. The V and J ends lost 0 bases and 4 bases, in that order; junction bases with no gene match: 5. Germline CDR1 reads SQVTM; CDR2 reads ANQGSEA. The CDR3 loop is CSVEDPGQGAYEQYF. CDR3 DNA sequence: TGCAGCGTTGAAGACCCCGGACAGGGGGCTTACGAGCAGTACTTC.

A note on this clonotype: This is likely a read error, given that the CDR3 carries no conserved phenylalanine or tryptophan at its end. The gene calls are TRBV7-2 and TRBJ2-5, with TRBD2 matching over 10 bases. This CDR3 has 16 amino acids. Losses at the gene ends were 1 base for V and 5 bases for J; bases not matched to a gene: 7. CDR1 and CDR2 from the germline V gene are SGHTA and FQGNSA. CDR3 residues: CASSLVKRGGPETQYV. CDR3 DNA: TGTGCCAGCAGCTTAGTGAAGCGGGGGGGCCCTGAGACCCAGTACGTC.

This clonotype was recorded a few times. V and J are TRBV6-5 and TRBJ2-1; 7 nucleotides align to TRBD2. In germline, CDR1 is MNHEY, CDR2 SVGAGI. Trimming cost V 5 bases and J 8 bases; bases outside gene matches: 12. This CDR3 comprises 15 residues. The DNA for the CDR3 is TGTGCCAGCAGTCCCCTCCGGACTAGAGGGCATGAGCAGTTCTTC. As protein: CASSPLRTRGHEQFF.

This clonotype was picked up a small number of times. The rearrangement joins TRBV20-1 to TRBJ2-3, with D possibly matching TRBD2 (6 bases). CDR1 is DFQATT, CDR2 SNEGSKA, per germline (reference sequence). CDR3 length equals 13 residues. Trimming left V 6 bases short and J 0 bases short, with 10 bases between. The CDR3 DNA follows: TGCAGTGCGAGTAGCGGTAGCACAGATACGCAGTATTTT. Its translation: CSASSGSTDTQYF.

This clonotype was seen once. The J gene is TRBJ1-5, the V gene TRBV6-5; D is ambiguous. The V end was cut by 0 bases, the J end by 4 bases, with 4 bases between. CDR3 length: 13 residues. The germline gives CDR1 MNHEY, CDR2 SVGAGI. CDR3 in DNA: TGTGCCAGCAGTTACTCAGATAATCAGCCCCAGCATTTT. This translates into CASSYSDNQPQHF.

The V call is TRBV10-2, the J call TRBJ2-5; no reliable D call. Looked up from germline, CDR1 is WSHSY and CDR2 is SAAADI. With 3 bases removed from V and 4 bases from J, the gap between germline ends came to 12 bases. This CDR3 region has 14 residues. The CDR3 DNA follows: TGCGCCAGCAGTGAATACAGAGGTGGAGAGACCCAGTACTTC. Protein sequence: CASSEYRGGETQYF.

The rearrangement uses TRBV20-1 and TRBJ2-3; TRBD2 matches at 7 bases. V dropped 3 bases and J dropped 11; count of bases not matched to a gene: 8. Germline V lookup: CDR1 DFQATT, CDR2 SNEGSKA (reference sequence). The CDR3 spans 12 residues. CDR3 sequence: CSARSGALGQYF. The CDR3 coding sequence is TGCAGTGCTAGGAGCGGGGCCCTAGGGCAGTATTTT.

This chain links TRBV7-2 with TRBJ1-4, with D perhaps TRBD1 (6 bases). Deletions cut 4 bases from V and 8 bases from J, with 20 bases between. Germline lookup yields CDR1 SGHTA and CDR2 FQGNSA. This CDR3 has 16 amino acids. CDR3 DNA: TGTGCCAGCAGCTCGGGCGTGGGGGGCTCTTGGGAAAAACTGTTTTTT. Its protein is CASSSGVGGSWEKLFF.

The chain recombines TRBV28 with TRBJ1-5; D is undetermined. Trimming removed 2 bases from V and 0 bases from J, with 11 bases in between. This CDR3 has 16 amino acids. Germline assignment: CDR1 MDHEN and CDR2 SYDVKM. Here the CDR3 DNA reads TGTGCCAGCAGTTTAAGCAGCTATTATAGCAATCAGCCCCAGCATTTT. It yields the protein CASSLSSYYSNQPQHF.

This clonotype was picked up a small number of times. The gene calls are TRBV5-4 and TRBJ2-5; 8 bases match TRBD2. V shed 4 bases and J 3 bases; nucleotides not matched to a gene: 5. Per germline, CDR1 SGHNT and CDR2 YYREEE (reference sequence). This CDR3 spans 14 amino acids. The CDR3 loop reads CASSAGGREETQYF. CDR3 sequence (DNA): TGTGCCAGCAGCGCGGGGGGCCGAGAAGAGACCCAGTACTTC.

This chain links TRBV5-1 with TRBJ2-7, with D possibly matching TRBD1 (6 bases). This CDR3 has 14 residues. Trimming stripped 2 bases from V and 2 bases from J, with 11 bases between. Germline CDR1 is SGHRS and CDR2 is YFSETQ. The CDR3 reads CASSFWGPTYEQYF. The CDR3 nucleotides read TGCGCCAGCAGCTTTTGGGGGCCTACCTACGAGCAGTACTTC.

CDR3 residues: CASSFPGTRIGYEQYF. In DNA form, the CDR3 reads TGTGCCAGCAGTTTTCCGGGGACTAGAATTGGCTACGAGCAGTACTTC. The chain has TRBV12-3 or TRBV12-4 and TRBJ2-7; 8 positions match TRBD2. CDR3 length: 16 residues. The V and J ends lost 3 bases and 3 bases, in that order; junction bases with no gene match: 10.

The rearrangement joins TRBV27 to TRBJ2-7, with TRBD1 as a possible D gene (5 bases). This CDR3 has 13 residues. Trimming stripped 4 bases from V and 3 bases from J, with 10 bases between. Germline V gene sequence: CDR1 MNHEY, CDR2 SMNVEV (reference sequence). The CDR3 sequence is CASSWGTNYEQYF. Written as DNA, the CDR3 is TGTGCCAGCAGTTGGGGCACGAACTACGAGCAGTACTTC.

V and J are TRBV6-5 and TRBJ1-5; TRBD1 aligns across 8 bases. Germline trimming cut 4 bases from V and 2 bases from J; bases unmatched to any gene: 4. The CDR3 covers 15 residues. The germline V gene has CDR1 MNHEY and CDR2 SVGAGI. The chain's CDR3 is CASSSRGHGNQPQHF. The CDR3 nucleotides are TGTGCCAGCAGTTCCAGGGGGCACGGCAATCAGCCCCAGCATTTT.

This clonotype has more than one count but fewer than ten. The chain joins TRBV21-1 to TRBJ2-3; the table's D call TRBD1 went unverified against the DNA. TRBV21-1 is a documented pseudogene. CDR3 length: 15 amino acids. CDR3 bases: TGTGCCAGCAGCAAATGGGGGGGGGTTACAGATACGCAGTATTTT. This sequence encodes CASSKWGGVTDTQYF.

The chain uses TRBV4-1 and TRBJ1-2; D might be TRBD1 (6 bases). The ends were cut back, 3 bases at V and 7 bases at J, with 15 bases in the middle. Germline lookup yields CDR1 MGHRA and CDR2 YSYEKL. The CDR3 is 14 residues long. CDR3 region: CASSQATGSAGYTF. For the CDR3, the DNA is TGCGCCAGCAGCCAGGCAACAGGGTCGGCTGGCTACACCTTC.

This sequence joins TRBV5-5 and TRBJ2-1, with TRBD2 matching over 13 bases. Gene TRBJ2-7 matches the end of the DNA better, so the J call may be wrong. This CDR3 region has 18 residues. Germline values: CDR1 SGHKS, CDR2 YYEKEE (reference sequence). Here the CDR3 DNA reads TGTGCCAGCAGCTTGGCCCCAACTAGCGGGGGGGCCTACAATGAGCAGTACTTC. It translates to CASSLAPTSGGAYNEQYF.

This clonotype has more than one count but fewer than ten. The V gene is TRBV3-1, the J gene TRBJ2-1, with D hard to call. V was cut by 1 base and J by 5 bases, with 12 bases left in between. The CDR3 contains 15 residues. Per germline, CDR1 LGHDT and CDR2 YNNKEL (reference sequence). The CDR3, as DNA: TGTGCCAGCAGCCAAGCAACTTGGACCCACAATGAGCAGTTCTTC. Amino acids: CASSQATWTHNEQFF.

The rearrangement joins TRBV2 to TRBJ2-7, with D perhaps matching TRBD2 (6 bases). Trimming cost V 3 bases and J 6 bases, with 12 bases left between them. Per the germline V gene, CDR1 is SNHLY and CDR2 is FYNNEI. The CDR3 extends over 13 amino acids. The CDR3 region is CASSDGGSVEQYF. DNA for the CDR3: TGTGCCAGCAGTGATGGGGGGTCTGTCGAGCAGTACTTC.